This passage covers 4 T cell receptor beta chains from one sample sequenced in a study of CD8 T cells in Susac syndrome. After extraction with the RNeasy kit, about 0.45 to 1 ug of the RNA was reverse transcribed using random hexamers. MiXCR, run by TCRdb on the immunoSEQ multiplex PCR reads, gives a single entry per CDR3 protein. The sample contains about 140,000 distinct CDR3 sequences, 95% of which appear only once. Sequenced sample: CD4+ T cells from PBMCs. The receptors here all came from a human donor with Susac syndrome.

This chain connects TRBV30 to TRBJ1-6, with TRBD1 matching 10 bases. This CDR3 has 14 residues. The V gene end was trimmed by 5 bases and the J gene end by 7 bases; junction bases not matched to a gene: 5. Germline loops: CDR1 GTSNPN, CDR2 SVGIG (reference sequence). The CDR3, as DNA: TGTGCCTGGGACCGGGACAGGGGAAATTCACCCCTCCACTTT. Protein product: CAWDRDRGNSPLHF.

The chain couples TRBV5-1 to TRBJ2-2; TRBD1 is a possible D gene (5 bases). Germline-derived CDR1 and CDR2 are SGHRS and YFSETQ. V lost 4 bases and J 1 base, leaving 8 bases between the germline ends. The CDR3 runs to 14 residues. CDR3 coding DNA: TGCGCCAGCAGCCCAGGGATGAACACCGGGGAGCTGTTTTTT. Amino acid sequence: CASSPGMNTGELFF.

This chain uses TRBV15 with TRBJ2-5; no clear D. The V gene lost 0 bases and the J gene lost 4 bases, with 9 bases spanning the gap. Per the germline V gene, CDR1 is LNHNV and CDR2 is YYDKDF (reference sequence). The CDR3 extends over 14 amino acids. The CDR3 sequence is CATSRDRQPETQYF. DNA for the CDR3: TGTGCCACCAGCAGAGACCGACAACCAGAGACCCAGTACTTC.

The V gene is TRBV7-2, the J gene TRBJ2-3, with TRBD1 matching over 7 bases. The germline gives CDR1 SGHTA, CDR2 FQGNSA. Trimming removed 5 bases from V and 2 bases from J; junction bases left unmatched: 4. The CDR3 covers 14 residues. The CDR3 sequence: CASSKGQVTDTQYF. The CDR3 DNA reads as TGTGCCAGCAGCAAAGGACAGGTCACAGATACGCAGTATTTT.